This TCR beta chain was captured by sequencing in a study of T-cell reconstitution after alpha-beta-depleted transplantation in children. By proportion, this clonotype is medium-sized. With 4 bases removed from V and 3 bases from J, the gap between germline ends came to 12 bases. Germline V gives CDR1 SGHVS, CDR2 FQNEAQ. This CDR3 comprises 14 residues. As it was prepared, the TCRbeta library received unique molecular identifiers. MiXCR, applied by TCRdb to the PCR reads, yields one record per CDR3 protein. Of over 45,000 distinct CDR3 sequences in the sample, nearly 9.5% were seen once. V and J are TRBV7-8 and TRBJ1-2; D is unclear. The sequencing used PBMCs, mostly from graft donor cells, collected 60 days after TCRalphabeta/CD19-depleted stem cell transplant. The TCR comes from a male patient between 2 and 9 years old who had a stem cell transplant for chronic granulomatous disease, so the T cells may come from the graft donor. CDR3 nucleotides: TGTGCCAGCAGCTCCGACGGGGTGGACTATGGCTACACCTTC. This encodes CASSSDGVDYGYTF.